This TCR beta chain was identified during a study of blood T cell repertoires in COVID-19. Study context: Specimens from acute and convalescent COVID-19 originated in the United States, Italy and Spain. Sources were T cells, B-cell-depleted T cells, or PBMCs; the material itself was cDNA or gDNA.

Authors' data handling: It was from reference gene primer amplification that nucleated cell counts were estimated. The repertoire was sequenced with immunoSEQ multiplex PCR; TCRdb's copy has only in-frame clones and lacks some. The V and J calls and clone size were taken over from that table, and D and trimming were inferred from the DNA. In the table there are some 26,000 clones, 70% to 90% of which are singletons. The V segment lost 2 bases and the J segment 1 base; nucleotides outside the gene matches: 6. The CDR3 is 16 amino acids. The TCR sequence derives from a human donor in a cohort sampled during active COVID-19. Sequences were obtained from peripheral blood. The genes are TRBV23-1 and TRBJ2-3, with 7 bases fitting TRBD2. TRBV23-1 belongs to the ORF category, with a function that is uncertain. The CDR3 is CASSQGRGSCTDTQYF. The CDR3 DNA follows: TGCGCCAGCAGTCAAGGGAGGGGCAGCTGCACAGATACGCAGTATTTT.